This T cell receptor beta chain appears in the sequencing data of a study of cytotoxic CD8 clonotypes in ibrutinib-treated CLL. Study background: The subjects consisted of about eleven relapsed/refractory and over 14 treatment-naive individuals, with around 17 IGHV unmutated. General study findings and limits: Baseline levels of clonality went above those of age-matched healthy donors and moved with circulating CD8+ T-cell counts. On treatment, the uncommon public clonotypes contracted or remained stable.

As to this clone: The antigen is unknown.

Target depth was 1 in 200,000 to 1 in 1 million T cells, about 10x per clonotype. The data were produced by immunoSEQ multiplex PCR, yet TCRdb's version contains in-frame clones alone and is incomplete. This table has approximately 140,000 clones, about 91% appearing once. V lost 2 bases and J lost 2; bases outside the gene matches: 7. This CDR3 region has 16 residues. The germline CDR1 and CDR2 sequences are SNHLY and FYNNEI. Sequenced here: PBMCs, sampled after 12 months of ibrutinib treatment. The clonotype was recovered from a human donor with chronic lymphocytic leukemia. This rearrangement joins TRBV2 to TRBJ2-5; the match to TRBD2 covers 8 bases. CDR3 in DNA: TGTGCCAGCAGTGAAACCCCTGCTAGCGGGCAAGAGACCCAGTACTTC. As protein: CASSETPASGQETQYF. The variable domain in full, completed from reference TRBV2 and TRBJ2-5, reads EPEVTQTPSHQVTQMGQEVILRCVPISNHLYFYWYRQILGQKVEFLVSFYNNEISEKSEIFDDQFSVERPDGSNFTLKIRSTKLEDSAMYFCASSETPASGQETQYFGPGTRLLVL.